The 7 T cell receptor beta chains below come from one sample, sequenced in a study of cytomegalovirus exposure and HLA in healthy donors. Using immunoSEQ multiplex PCR, the repertoire was profiled, and TCRdb retains in-frame clones only, with some absent. Altogether approximately 160,000 clones are present, roughly 90% being singletons, with the ten largest covering over 9%. Material: PBMCs. These receptors came from a woman under 30 in good health and CMV-seropositive.

The chain recombines TRBV5-1 with TRBJ2-5; 8 bases map to TRBD2. V dropped 2 bases and J dropped 4; count of bases not matched to a gene: 4. The CDR3 consists of 14 residues. Germline V gene sequence: CDR1 SGHRS, CDR2 YFSETQ. This chain's CDR3 is CASSFLAGRETQYF. As DNA, the CDR3 is TGCGCCAGCAGCTTCCTAGCGGGTAGAGAGACCCAGTACTTC.

The rearrangement joins TRBV9 to TRBJ1-5; 10 nucleotides match TRBD1. The CDR3 length is 14 residues. Germline V lookup: CDR1 SGDLS, CDR2 YYNGEE. The V and J ends lost 3 bases and 4 bases, in that order; junction bases with no gene match: 1. The CDR3: CASSGGQGNQPQHF. The CDR3, as DNA: TGTGCCAGCAGCGGGGGACAGGGGAATCAGCCCCAGCATTTT. Full variable domain (remainder filled in from reference TRBV9 and TRBJ1-5): DSGVTQTPKHLITATGQRVTLRCSPRSGDLSVYWYQQSLDQGLQFLIQYYNGEERAKGNILERFSAQQFPDLHSELNLSSLELGDSALYFCASSGGQGNQPQHFGDGTRLSIL.

The chain has TRBV7-2 and TRBJ1-5; 7 bases align to TRBD1. With V trimmed by 5 bases and J by 7 bases, 8 bases remained unmatched. The CDR3 extends over 14 amino acids. The germline V gene encodes CDR1 SGHTA and CDR2 FQGNSA. The CDR3 DNA reads TGTGCCAGCAGCCCCGAGAGGGGGCAACAGCCCCAGCATTTT. Translating gives CASSPERGQQPQHF.

The rearrangement uses TRBV7-6 and TRBJ1-1; D ambiguous. The CDR3 is 15 residues long. CDR1 and CDR2 from the germline V gene are SGHVS and FNYEAQ. Deletions cut 1 base from V and 1 base from J, with 10 bases between. CDR3 region: CASSLGGVRNTEAFF. The CDR3 nucleotides read TGTGCCAGCAGCTTAGGGGGAGTTCGGAACACTGAAGCTTTCTTT.

This clone was detected a few times. The chain uses TRBV7-2 and TRBJ2-3; 15 bases fit TRBD2. The trim removed 1 base at V and 5 bases at J, leaving 4 bases unmatched. CDR1 is SGHTA, CDR2 FQGNSA, per germline. The CDR3 extends over 17 amino acids. The CDR3: CASSLVGLAGGLDTQYF. The CDR3 nucleotides read TGTGCCAGCAGCTTAGTGGGACTAGCGGGAGGATTAGATACGCAGTATTTT. Using reference TRBV7-2 and TRBJ2-3 for the parts outside the CDR3, the full variable domain is GAGVSQSPSNKVTEKGKDVELRCDPISGHTALYWYRQSLGQGLEFLIYFQGNSAPDKSGLPSDRFSAERTGGSVSTLTIQRTQQEDSAVYLCASSLVGLAGGLDTQYFGPGTRLTVL.

The chain employs TRBV7-8 and TRBJ2-1; 9 nucleotides line up with TRBD1. The CDR3 runs to 15 residues. The germline V gene encodes CDR1 SGHVS and CDR2 FQNEAQ. V shed 2 bases, J shed 5 bases, and the junction held 4 bases outside the gene matches. CDR3 nucleotides: TGTGCCAGCAGCTTACGAGGACAGGGGAACAATGAGCAGTTCTTC. Translating gives CASSLRGQGNNEQFF. The whole variable domain, filled in from reference TRBV7-8 and TRBJ2-1, reads GAGVSQSPRYKVAKRGQDVALRCDPISGHVSLFWYQQALGQGPEFLTYFQNEAQLDKSGLPSDRFFAERPEGSVSTLKIQRTQQEDSAVYLCASSLRGQGNNEQFFGPGTRLTVL.

The J gene is TRBJ2-5, the V gene TRBV2; TRBD1 matches at 8 bases. Germline CDR1 SNHLY, CDR2 FYNNEI. The V and J ends lost 4 bases and 5 bases, in that order; junction bases with no gene match: 9. This CDR3 contains 15 residues. As DNA, the CDR3 is TGTGCCAGCAGTGTCGACAGGGGTGCCGGTGAGACCCAGTACTTC. Protein: CASSVDRGAGETQYF. Full variable domain (rest looked up from reference TRBV2 and TRBJ2-5): EPEVTQTPSHQVTQMGQEVILRCVPISNHLYFYWYRQILGQKVEFLVSFYNNEISEKSEIFDDQFSVERPDGSNFTLKIRSTKLEDSAMYFCASSVDRGAGETQYFGPGTRLLVL.